This T cell receptor (beta chain) was sequenced in a study of T cell responses to AZD1222 COVID-19 vaccine. The ends were cut back, 1 base at V and 4 bases at J, with 14 bases in the middle. The CDR3 has 17 amino acids. In germline, CDR1 is LGHDT, CDR2 YNNKEL (reference sequence). With regard to this clone: The target antigen is unknown.

Produced via immunoSEQ multiplex PCR; TCRdb's table is partial and in-frame only. The sample lists some 170,000 clones, 85% to 95% occurring once. Notes on the study in general: Researchers report vaccine-associated CD4 TCRs spanning spike, with dominance at 160-218 and 743-854.

This sequence originates from an adult in good health. The specimen was peripheral blood, collected on day 0 of AZD1222 vaccination. This rearrangement joins TRBV3-1 (or the pseudogene TRBV3-2) to TRBJ1-6; perhaps TRBD1 as D (6 bases). The CDR3 bases are TGTGCCAGCAGCCAAGCCGGGGGGGGGCTATATAATTCACCCCTCCACTTT. Translating gives CASSQAGGGLYNSPLHF.